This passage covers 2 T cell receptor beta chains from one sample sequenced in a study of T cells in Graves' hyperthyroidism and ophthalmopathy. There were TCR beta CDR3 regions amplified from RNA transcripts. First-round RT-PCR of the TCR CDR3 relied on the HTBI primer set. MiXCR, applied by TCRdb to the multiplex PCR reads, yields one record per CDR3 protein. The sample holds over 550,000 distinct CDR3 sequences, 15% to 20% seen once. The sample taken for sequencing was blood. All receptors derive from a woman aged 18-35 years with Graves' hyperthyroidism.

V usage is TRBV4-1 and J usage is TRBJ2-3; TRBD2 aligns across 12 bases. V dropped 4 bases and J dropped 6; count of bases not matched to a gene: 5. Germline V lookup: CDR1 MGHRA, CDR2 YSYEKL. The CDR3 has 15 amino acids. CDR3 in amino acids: CASSRRLAGEDTQYF. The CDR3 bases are TGCGCCAGCAGCCGACGACTAGCGGGAGAGGATACGCAGTATTTT.

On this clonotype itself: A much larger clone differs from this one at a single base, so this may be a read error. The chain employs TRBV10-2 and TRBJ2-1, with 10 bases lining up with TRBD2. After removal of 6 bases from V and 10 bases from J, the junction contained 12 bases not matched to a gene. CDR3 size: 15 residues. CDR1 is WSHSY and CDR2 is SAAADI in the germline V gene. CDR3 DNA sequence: TGCGCCAGCAGGCCGAGACTAGCGGGTCTATCCGAGCAGTTCTTC. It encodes CASRPRLAGLSEQFF.